This TCR beta chain comes out of a study of cytotoxic CD8 clonotypes in ibrutinib-treated CLL (dated by TCRdb to the early 2020s). With respect to the entire study: The cohort was composed of about 10 relapsed/refractory and about 15 treatment-naive patients; IGHV unmutated status was identified in 17 patients. The response samples were drawn at a median of roughly twelve months into treatment, with a range of roughly 6 to 36 months. Longitudinal samples were available for 26 of the 86 trial participants. On average, each sample yielded 255,043 productive templates and 94,082 productive rearrangements. Patients were still on ibrutinib when every remission and progressive disease sample was collected. Cryopreserved peripheral blood mononuclear cells were collected before treatment, at response, and at either disease progression or sustained remission. Responses were partial in around 25 patients and complete in 2; after median approximately 5.5 years follow-up, roughly 14 stayed in remission and 12 progressed. On the study overall, not on this receptor specifically: Sampling times were not matched between sustained-remission and progressing patients, and lymph node repertoires were not studied. Baseline clonality was found to be higher than that of age-matched healthy donors and was strongly correlated with circulating CD8+ T-cell counts. Public clonotypes were rare and either shrank or stayed stable during treatment, and the rise in clonality at ibrutinib response reflected expansion of private clonotypes. Clonality rose at ibrutinib response, remained stable during sustained remission, and dropped back toward baseline at progression.

A MiSeq instrument was used for deep resolution sequencing, which targeted depths ranging from 1 in 1 million up to 1 in 200,000 T cells, with coverage averaging 10x for each clonotype. The immunoSEQ hsTCRB Kit was used to generate TCR beta libraries. In the original analysis: The data were analyzed with ImmunoSEQ Analyzer and ImmunoSEQ Data Assistant, and V, D and J gene assignments followed IMGT definitions. Clonality, which ranges from 0 to 1, was calculated as one minus the normalized Shannon entropy of productive rearrangement frequencies. Only overrepresented clonotypes making up at least 0.05% of each patient's repertoire were included in the public clonotype analysis. Some 13 age-matched healthy donor repertoires from immuneACCESS were used as controls for clonality. TCRdb re-hosts the immuneACCESS table, in-frame sequences only. Its copies lack some clones; in the studies checked, an unresolved V gene accounts for under half of them, and the cause for the rest is not known. V, J and clone size were drawn from that table, and D and trimming were deduced from the DNA. In all, the sample holds about 72,000 clones, and 70% to 90% of those were seen once. Roughly 8% of the sample rests with the top ten.

With regard to this clone: No antigen is known for it. The input lacks base qualities; no much larger clone sits a single base away.

The time point label for this specimen denotes: progressive disease on ibrutinib. For TCR beta library preparation, about 2 micrograms of genomic DNA were isolated from cryopreserved PBMCs. Longitudinal blood samples from CLL patients receiving ibrutinib monotherapy were subjected to high-throughput TCR beta sequencing. The patients took part in an open-label, single-center phase 2 trial of ibrutinib monotherapy. The CDR3 has 13 amino acids, counting the end cysteine and phenylalanine. Only the CDR3 part of the read is kept: 39 bases, read in frame from the first base. V was cut back by 1 base and J by 5 bases, leaving a gap of 8 bases between them. The germline V gene encodes CDR1 MGHRA and CDR2 YSYEKL.

Recombination connected TRBV4-1 to TRBJ1-2, with the D gene too uncertain to name. The clonotype originates from a human donor with chronic lymphocytic leukemia. The sample in question was PBMCs, obtained at disease progression, from a patient treated with ibrutinib. The nucleotide sequence is given as TGCGCCAGCAGCCAAGGGCGGAGATATGGCTACACCTTC. This gives the protein CASSQGRRYGYTF.